A single sample gave rise to the 28 T cell receptor beta chains below, sequenced in a study of shared clonotypes between healthy human individuals. Sequencing was performed with immunoSEQ multiplex PCR; in TCRdb, only in-frame clones are kept and a portion is missing. Of around 2.5 million clones in the sample, 93% are singletons; the top ten hold about 0.38%. What was sequenced was naive CD4+ T cells from PBMCs. Subset here: CD45RA+ positively selected. The receptors come from a man between 18 and 29 years old in good health. Some clones in this sample may be carry-over from other donors' samples.

This rearrangement joins TRBV5-1 to TRBJ2-4, with D uncertain. The germline CDR1 and CDR2 sequences are SGHRS and YFSETQ. The CDR3 is 16 residues long. The V end was cut by 0 bases, the J end by 0 bases, with 10 bases between. In nucleotides, the CDR3 is TGCGCCAGCAGCTTGGGAGGTGCCCTAGCCAAAAACATTCAGTACTTC. It yields the protein CASSLGGALAKNIQYF.

The rearrangement joins TRBV7-9 to TRBJ1-4; 7 bases fit TRBD1. With 4 bases clipped from V and 10 bases from J, the junction kept 12 bases outside the gene matches. The CDR3 is 15 residues long. Germline values: CDR1 SEHNR, CDR2 FQNEAQ (reference sequence). DNA of the CDR3: TGTGCCAGCAGCTCCGCAGGGGGTATACAAGGAAAACTGTTTTTT. It codes for CASSSAGGIQGKLFF. Using reference TRBV7-9 and TRBJ1-4 for the parts outside the CDR3, the full variable domain is DTGVSQNPRHKITKRGQNVTFRCDPISEHNRLYWYRQTLGQGPEFLTYFQNEAQLEKSRLLSDRFSAERPKGSFSTLEIQRTEQGDSAMYLCASSSAGGIQGKLFFGSGTQLSVL.

The rearrangement links TRBV5-1 to TRBJ2-5; D might be TRBD1 or TRBD2, each matching 5 bases. The ends were cut back, 4 bases at V and 5 bases at J, with 18 bases in the middle. The CDR3 consists of 15 residues. CDR1 and CDR2 (germline): SGHRS, YFSETQ. CDR3 residues: CASSSSGTHGETQYF. The CDR3 region has the DNA TGCGCCAGCAGCAGTTCCGGGACGCACGGGGAGACCCAGTACTTC.

Remarks on this clone: Other nucleotide sequences from this sample produce the same CDR3. The chain recombines TRBV28 with TRBJ1-3; D unclear. This CDR3 region has 14 residues. V gave up 2 bases and J gave up 0 bases, with 5 bases separating them. Germline V lookup: CDR1 MDHEN, CDR2 SYDVKM. DNA of the CDR3: TGTGCCAGCAGTTTAGGGAGCTCTGGAAACACCATATATTTT. The encoded protein is CASSLGSSGNTIYF.

The genes are TRBV28 and TRBJ1-5, with TRBD1 as a possible D gene (6 bases). The CDR3 totals 15 residues. Trimming took off 6 bases at V and 7 bases at J, with 19 bases between the two ends. Germline-derived CDR1 and CDR2 are MDHEN and SYDVKM. The CDR3 nucleotides read TGTGCCAGCAGCCCTGGGAGAGGGGGAGGGCAGCCCCAGCATTTT. This sequence encodes CASSPGRGGGQPQHF.

V gene TRBV7-2 combines with J gene TRBJ2-1, with 8 bases identical to TRBD2. This CDR3 is 14 amino acids long. Trimming at V came to 2 bases and at J to 8 bases, leaving 5 bases not matched to a gene. Germline V lookup: CDR1 SGHTA, CDR2 FQGNSA. The CDR3 DNA follows: TGTGCCAGCAGCTTACGACTAGCGCTGGATGAGCAGTTCTTC. Translated: CASSLRLALDEQFF.

The J gene is TRBJ1-3, the V gene TRBV13, with a weak D call TRBD1 (5 bases). Trimming took 1 base from V and 4 from J, leaving 17 bases between them. Per the germline V gene, CDR1 is PRHDT and CDR2 is FYEKMQ (reference sequence). This CDR3 region has 17 residues. CDR3 sequence: CASSLEYGRAGGNTIYF. As DNA, the CDR3 is TGTGCCAGCAGCTTAGAGTACGGCAGGGCGGGAGGAAACACCATATATTTT.

Notes on this clone: A read error may account for a junction end that differs from germline. Within the sample, other DNA sequences also encode this same CDR3. The chain joins TRBV5-1 to TRBJ2-7, with TRBD2 identical over 15 bases. Germline V gene sequence: CDR1 SGHRS, CDR2 YFSETQ. The CDR3 loop spans 16 amino acids. The CDR3 bases are TGCGCCAGCAGTTTGGGACTAGCGGGAGGTACCTACGAGCAGTACTTC. Its protein product is CASSLGLAGGTYEQYF.

This chain connects TRBV5-6 to TRBJ1-5; TRBD1 matches at 8 bases. The V gene end was trimmed by 4 bases and the J gene end by 2 bases; junction bases not matched to a gene: 8. The germline gives CDR1 SGHDT, CDR2 YYEEEE. The CDR3 sequence is 16 residues long. The CDR3 region is CASSRQGWDGNQPQHF. CDR3 in DNA: TGTGCCAGCAGCCGACAGGGGTGGGATGGCAATCAGCCCCAGCATTTT.

V gene TRBV5-1 combines with J gene TRBJ2-7; tentative D call: TRBD2 (5 bases). V lost 7 bases and J 2 bases, leaving 16 bases between the germline ends. This CDR3 spans 14 amino acids. Germline CDR1 is SGHRS and CDR2 is YFSETQ. CDR3 DNA: TGCGCCAGCCGGCCTGGGAGCGGAGCCTACGAGCAGTACTTC. This encodes CASRPGSGAYEQYF.

This rearrangement joins TRBV4-1 to TRBJ2-1; 14 nucleotides line up with TRBD2. V lost 4 bases to trimming and J lost 8 bases; unmatched junction nucleotides: 4. CDR1 MGHRA and CDR2 YSYEKL come from the germline V gene. The CDR3 extends over 15 amino acids. CDR3 coding DNA: TGCGCCAGCAGCCGGACTAGCGGGAGGAAGGATGAGCAGTTCTTC. This encodes CASSRTSGRKDEQFF.

A note on this clone: Different DNA sequences within this sample yield the same CDR3. This sequence joins TRBV7-2 and TRBJ2-7; 7 bases line up with TRBD1. Unmatched junction bases numbered 4, after V lost 2 bases and J lost 3 bases. Germline V gene data show CDR1 as SGHTA and CDR2 as FQGNSA. The CDR3 length is 14 residues. The CDR3 region is CASSLRTGDYEQYF. The CDR3 region has the DNA TGTGCCAGCAGCTTAAGGACAGGAGACTACGAGCAGTACTTC. Looking up the rest from reference TRBV7-2 and TRBJ2-7 gives the full variable domain: GAGVSQSPSNKVTEKGKDVELRCDPISGHTALYWYRQSLGQGLEFLIYFQGNSAPDKSGLPSDRFSAERTGGSVSTLTIQRTQQEDSAVYLCASSLRTGDYEQYFGPGTRLTVT.

This rearrangement joins TRBV13 to TRBJ1-1; D is possibly TRBD1 (5 bases). The CDR3 runs 14 residues. Trimming removed 2 bases at V and 4 bases at J, with 11 bases between. CDR1 is PRHDT and CDR2 is FYEKMQ in the germline V gene (reference sequence). DNA for the CDR3: TGTGCCAGCAGCTTACAGGGTGGTGGCACTGAAGCTTTCTTT. As protein: CASSLQGGGTEAFF.

The CDR3 region has the DNA TGTGCCAGCAGCTTCGGCGTCAGGGGCCTCCCCGATGAGCAGTTCTTC. It yields the protein CASSFGVRGLPDEQFF. This chain links TRBV7-8 with TRBJ2-1, with a tentative D call TRBD1 (6 bases). Trimming took 3 bases from V and 8 from J, leaving 20 bases between them. The CDR3 sequence is 16 residues long. Germline V gene lookup returns CDR1 SGHVS and CDR2 FQNEAQ. Together with reference TRBV7-8 and TRBJ2-1, the CDR3 gives the full variable domain: GAGVSQSPRYKVAKRGQDVALRCDPISGHVSLFWYQQALGQGPEFLTYFQNEAQLDKSGLPSDRFFAERPEGSVSTLKIQRTQQEDSAVYLCASSFGVRGLPDEQFFGPGTRLTVL.

V and J are TRBV2 and TRBJ2-2; unclear D gene. Germline V gene data show CDR1 as SNHLY and CDR2 as FYNNEI. The CDR3 sequence is 11 residues long. V was cut by 5 bases and J by 7 bases, with 5 bases left in between. CDR3 coding DNA: TGTGCCAGCAGTTCAGACGGGGAGCTGTTTTTT. Translating it yields CASSSDGELFF.

The count of this clone is one. The chain has TRBV7-2 and TRBJ2-5, with D possibly being TRBD2 (5 bases). The CDR3 loop spans 12 amino acids. With 5 bases removed from V and 5 bases from J, the gap between germline ends came to 9 bases. The V gene's germline CDR1 is SGHTA and CDR2 FQGNSA. CDR3 in DNA: TGTGCCAGCAGCGACTCGGGGGAGACCCAGTACTTC. Its translation is CASSDSGETQYF. Drawing the rest from reference TRBV7-2 and TRBJ2-5, the complete variable domain is GAGVSQSPSNKVTEKGKDVELRCDPISGHTALYWYRQSLGQGLEFLIYFQGNSAPDKSGLPSDRFSAERTGGSVSTLTIQRTQQEDSAVYLCASSDSGETQYFGPGTRLLVL.

The chain recombines TRBV28 with TRBJ2-5, with D perhaps matching TRBD2 (6 bases). With the DNA end fitting TRBJ2-7 better, the J assignment may be wrong. CDR1 and CDR2 (germline): MDHEN, SYDVKM. There are 13 residues in the CDR3. The CDR3 region has the DNA TGTGCCAGCAGTTTCACTAGCCCCTACGAGCAGTACTTC. Its translation: CASSFTSPYEQYF.

J is TRBJ1-3 and V is TRBV5-4; D uncertain. Trimming removed 1 base from V and 3 bases from J, with 5 bases in between. Germline CDR1 reads SGHNT; CDR2 reads YYREEE (reference sequence). The CDR3 contains 13 residues. For the CDR3, the DNA is TGTGCCAGCAGCTTGTGGGGTGGAAACACCATATATTTT. Its protein product is CASSLWGGNTIYF.

This sequence joins TRBV5-4 and TRBJ2-7; tentative D call: TRBD1 (6 bases). V shed 4 bases and J shed 2 bases, with 16 bases lying between them. The CDR3 is made up of 15 amino acids. The germline CDR1 and CDR2 sequences are SGHNT and YYREEE (reference sequence). The CDR3 bases are TGTGCCAGCAGCAACTCCCGACAGGCCCCCTACGAGCAGTACTTC. It yields the protein CASSNSRQAPYEQYF.

The rearrangement links TRBV25-1 to TRBJ2-1; 10 positions agree with TRBD2. The CDR3 has 14 residues. J gave up 6 bases and V 3 bases, and 2 bases lay outside the gene matches. Germline V gives CDR1 MGHDK, CDR2 SYGVNS. The CDR3 is CASSDSGGLNEQFF. CDR3 sequence (DNA): TGTGCCAGCAGTGATAGCGGGGGGCTCAATGAGCAGTTCTTC.

This chain links TRBV9 with TRBJ2-7; 8 nucleotides line up with TRBD1. This CDR3 is 14 amino acids long. With 4 bases clipped from V and 1 base from J, the junction kept 4 bases outside the gene matches. Germline V CDR1 and CDR2: SGDLS, YYNGEE. The CDR3 DNA is TGTGCCAGCAGCCACGACAGGGGATCCTACGAGCAGTACTTC. Protein product: CASSHDRGSYEQYF.

V is TRBV20-1 and J is TRBJ2-1; D is perhaps TRBD1 (5 bases). Trimming cost V 0 bases and J 13 bases, with 7 bases left between them. This CDR3 comprises 10 residues. The germline gives CDR1 DFQATT, CDR2 SNEGSKA (reference sequence). CDR3 residues: CSARDRVQFF. The CDR3, as DNA: TGCAGTGCTAGAGACAGGGTACAGTTCTTC.

The chain carries TRBV5-6 and TRBJ2-3; D is possibly TRBD1 (5 bases). Germline CDR1 SGHDT, CDR2 YYEEEE. This CDR3 contains 14 residues. V was cut by 1 base and J by 1 base, with 7 bases left in between. In DNA, the CDR3 is TGTGCCAGCAGCTTGTTCAGGGGCACAGATACGCAGTATTTT. This sequence encodes CASSLFRGTDTQYF. Variable domain in full (rest from reference TRBV5-6 and TRBJ2-3): DAGVTQSPTHLIKTRGQQVTLRCSPKSGHDTVSWYQQALGQGPQFIFQYYEEEERQRGNFPDRFSGHQFPNYSSELNVNALLLGDSALYLCASSLFRGTDTQYFGPGTRLTVL.

The rearrangement joins TRBV2 to TRBJ2-5, with a tentative D call TRBD1 (6 bases). Looked up from germline, CDR1 is SNHLY and CDR2 is FYNNEI. This CDR3 is 12 amino acids long. Between the trimmed V and J ends, which lost 4 bases and 9 bases, there was a span of 12 bases. CDR3 bases: TGTGCCAGCAGTGGGGGACAATTGGCCCAGTACTTC. Translating it yields CASSGGQLAQYF.

J is TRBJ2-7 and V is TRBV6-1; TRBD1 aligns across 8 bases. V lost 10 bases, J lost 5 bases, and 13 bases stayed unmatched. The V gene's germline CDR1 is MNHNS and CDR2 SASEGT. The CDR3 covers 14 residues. This CDR3 is CATPLDREPHEQYF. The CDR3 nucleotides read TGTGCCACCCCCTTGGACAGGGAACCCCACGAGCAGTACTTC.

The genes are TRBV13 and TRBJ2-1, with a possible D match to TRBD2 (5 bases). CDR1 is PRHDT and CDR2 is FYEKMQ in the germline V gene (reference sequence). CDR3 size: 14 residues. Trimming cost V 8 bases and J 2 bases, with 13 bases left between them. The CDR3 spells CASLRRVAYNEQFF. DNA for the CDR3: TGTGCCAGCCTGAGGCGGGTTGCCTACAATGAGCAGTTCTTC. The full variable domain, rest sourced from reference TRBV13 and TRBJ2-1, is AAGVIQSPRHLIKEKRETATLKCYPIPRHDTVYWYQQGPGQDPQFLISFYEKMQSDKGSIPDRFSAQQFSDYHSELNMSSLELGDSALYFCASLRRVAYNEQFFGPGTRLTVL.

The chain couples TRBV2 to TRBJ1-2; a possible D gene is TRBD1 (6 bases). V was clipped by 5 bases and J by 3 bases, with 16 bases between them. The CDR3 contains 15 residues. CDR1 is SNHLY, CDR2 FYNNEI, per germline. The CDR3 nucleotides read TGTGCCAGCAGTCGGGGCCGACAGGCCTACTATGGCTACACCTTC. Translating it yields CASSRGRQAYYGYTF. The full variable domain, in which reference TRBV2 and TRBJ1-2 provide the parts outside the CDR3, is EPEVTQTPSHQVTQMGQEVILRCVPISNHLYFYWYRQILGQKVEFLVSFYNNEISEKSEIFDDQFSVERPDGSNFTLKIRSTKLEDSAMYFCASSRGRQAYYGYTFGSGTRLTVV.

Only one count was recorded for this clone. The CDR3 loop is CASSGQGFEKLFF. For the CDR3, the DNA is TGTGCCAGCAGCGGTCAGGGTTTTGAAAAACTGTTTTTT. The chain joins TRBV9 to TRBJ1-4; the D gene is possibly TRBD1 (5 bases). The V end was cut by 3 bases, the J end by 7 bases, with 10 bases between. The CDR3 covers 13 residues. Germline V gene sequence: CDR1 SGDLS, CDR2 YYNGEE.